What follows is one T cell receptor beta chain and its context. The sample holds a few counts of this clone. What this receptor recognizes is not known. No base qualities exist here, and no much larger clone lies one base off it. The entry originates in a study of T cell changes during pregnancy in multiple sclerosis (dated by TCRdb to about 2019). Study-wide context: Changes in the T cell repertoire over the course of pregnancy were examined in this study in women with multiple sclerosis.

Library generation was performed with the immunoSEQ multiplex PCR assay. The table comes from immuneACCESS by way of TCRdb, which keeps in-frame sequences with V and J called. Part of the clones is missing from these tables; in studies checked, under half for an unresolved V gene and the rest for unknown reasons. Within this sample are about 48,000 clones, with 92% of them counted one time only. Of the sample, 0.9% to 1% falls within the top ten clones. From the cysteine up to the phenylalanine, the CDR3 has a length of 11 residues. Just CDR3 DNA is preserved here, 33 bases in frame from base 1. CDR1 and CDR2, per the germline V gene, are SNHLY and FYNNEI. V was cut back by 6 bases and J by 3 bases, leaving a gap of 6 bases between them.

The receptor was isolated from a female donor in good health, enrolled as a control in a pregnancy study. The chain employs TRBV2 and TRBJ2-7, and TRBD1 may be the D gene, going by 6 matching bases. This specimen consisted of CD4+ T cells from peripheral blood mononuclear cells, obtained in the second trimester of pregnancy. In nucleotides, the sequence is TGTGCCAGCAGGGGACACTACGAGCAGTACTTC. Protein translation: CASRGHYEQYF. Outside the CDR3, residues come from the reference TRBV2 and TRBJ2-7 proteins, so the full variable domain is: EPEVTQTPSHQVTQMGQEVILRCVPISNHLYFYWYRQILGQKVEFLVSFYNNEISEKSEIFDDQFSVERPDGSNFTLKIRSTKLEDSAMYFCASRGHYEQYFGPGTRLTVT.